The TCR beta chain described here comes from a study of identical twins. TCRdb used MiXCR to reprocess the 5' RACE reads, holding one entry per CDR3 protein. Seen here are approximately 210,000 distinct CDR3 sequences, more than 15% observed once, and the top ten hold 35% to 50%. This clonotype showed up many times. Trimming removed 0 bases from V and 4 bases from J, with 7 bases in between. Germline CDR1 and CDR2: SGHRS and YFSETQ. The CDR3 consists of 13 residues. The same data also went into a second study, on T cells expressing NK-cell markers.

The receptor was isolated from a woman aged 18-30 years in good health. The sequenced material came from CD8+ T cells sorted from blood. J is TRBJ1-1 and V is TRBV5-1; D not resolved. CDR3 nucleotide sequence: TGCGCCAGCAGCTTGGGTACCGGCACTGAAGCTTTCTTT. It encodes CASSLGTGTEAFF.